Listed below are T cell receptor beta chains from one sample, sequenced in a study of T cells in Graves' hyperthyroidism and ophthalmopathy. TCRdb processed the multiplex PCR reads anew with MiXCR; each CDR3 protein has one entry. The data hold hundreds of thousands of distinct CDR3 sequences, with about 20% observed a single time. Sequenced input: blood. The receptors originated from a man aged 40-50 years with Graves' ophthalmopathy. CDR3s include the opening cysteine and the closing phenylalanine or tryptophan. D genes are given only for firm matches. Not every row has a clone size; where given, it reads once, few, many or a size class.

v_gene	j_gene	d_gene	abundance	CDR3aa
TRBV12-3/TRBV12-4	TRBJ2-3	NA	NA	CASSSQNELTQYF
TRBV4-3	TRBJ1-5	NA	NA	CASSQDRAPYQPQHF
TRBV11-3	TRBJ2-5	NA	many	CASSLFVGETQYF
TRBV12-3/TRBV12-4	TRBJ1-2	TRBD1	NA	CAGSPGQGVYGYTF
TRBV7-8	TRBJ2-2	TRBD1	many	CATKGTAPFTNTGELFF
TRBV28	TRBJ2-7	TRBD2	NA	CASSLPGTSGFEQYF
TRBV4-3	TRBJ2-7	TRBD2	NA	CASSQVFLAGAHEQYF
TRBV7-2	TRBJ2-5	NA	NA	CASSSSNGLSETQYF
TRBV7-2	TRBJ2-1	NA	many	CASGGGAGSSYNEQFF
TRBV7-9	TRBJ2-3	NA	few	CASSLSKGTDTQYF
TRBV6-1	TRBJ2-5	NA	many	CASSVGLRETQYF
TRBV6-5	TRBJ1-6	NA	few	CASSYSGNSPLHF
TRBV12-3/TRBV12-4	TRBJ2-5	TRBD2	NA	CASSFTASSSGRARETQYF
TRBV9	TRBJ2-2	NA	few	CASSAGILRNTGELFF
TRBV27	TRBJ2-2	TRBD1	NA	CASSAYRGRNTGELFF
TRBV30	TRBJ2-1	NA	NA	CAWSVESRWGDNEQFF
TRBV6-1	TRBJ1-4	NA	few	CASRGGVSANEKLFF
TRBV20-1	TRBJ2-1	NA	NA	CSARDRGIYNEQFF
TRBV6-1	TRBJ1-2	NA	few	CASSESGRSGYTF
TRBV4-1	TRBJ2-7	NA	few	CASNVVAGGPYEQYF
TRBV12-5	TRBJ1-1	NA	few	CASGLERPDAFF
TRBV19	TRBJ1-5	NA	NA	CASSTNRPTESQPQHF
TRBV5-6	TRBJ1-2	NA	few	CASKDLSNYGYTF
TRBV9	TRBJ2-1	NA	few	CASSPSISSPYNEQFF
TRBV20-1	TRBJ2-7	TRBD2	few	CSASYAGGPDEQYF
TRBV30	TRBJ1-4	NA	many	CAWSGSPNEKLFF
TRBV11-3	TRBJ2-2	TRBD1	many	CASSADRAGELFF
TRBV19	TRBJ1-1	NA	NA	CASVSSRSRVNTEAFF
TRBV5-8	TRBJ1-2	NA	many	CASSLGQGGQGYTF
TRBV12-3/TRBV12-4	TRBJ1-5	NA	many	CASSLAGNQPQHF
TRBV7-3	TRBJ2-1	TRBD1	many	CASSSGSGGAGSNEQFF
TRBV7-8	TRBJ1-2	NA	NA	CASSDREDYGYTF
TRBV7-2	TRBJ2-1	NA	NA	CASGLGPRRGGQFF
TRBV12-3/TRBV12-4	TRBJ1-3	NA	NA	CASSRWTGGRSGNTIYF
TRBV12-5	TRBJ2-1	TRBD2	NA	CASGPGLAGGNEQFF
TRBV5-1	TRBJ1-3	TRBD1	NA	CASSWTGASGNTIYF
TRBV9	TRBJ2-1	NA	few	CASSVLRDADNEQFF
TRBV5-1	TRBJ2-1	TRBD2	NA	CASSLDPSGGSYNEQFF
TRBV28	TRBJ2-1	TRBD1	few	CASNFVGTGVFHEQFF
TRBV11-1	TRBJ2-1	TRBD1	many	CASSLLGGSEQFF
TRBV12-3/TRBV12-4	TRBJ2-7	NA	many	CASSLESYEQYF
TRBV2	TRBJ2-7	TRBD2	NA	CASTGDYHEQYF
TRBV30	TRBJ2-7	NA	few	CAWSVQSEQYF
TRBV6-2/TRBV6-3	TRBJ2-5	TRBD2	NA	CASSTRLAGGPRETQYF
TRBV11-2	TRBJ2-1	TRBD2	many	CASSAQLAAAYNEQFF
TRBV20-1	TRBJ1-5	NA	NA	CSARGPSQPQHF
TRBV7-2	TRBJ1-1	TRBD1	many	CASSRDRGGNTEAFF
TRBV20-1	TRBJ2-7	NA	few	CSARVGYEQYF
TRBV30	TRBJ1-5	TRBD1	many	CAWGGQGGQPQHF
TRBV19	TRBJ2-6	TRBD1	NA	CASSQTGGSGANVLTF
TRBV12-3/TRBV12-4	TRBJ2-1	NA	many	CASTVLRWGGRNEQFF